The 9 T cell receptor beta chains given below trace back to one sample, sequenced in a study of cytomegalovirus exposure and HLA in healthy donors. The PCR contained 60 Vbeta and 13 Jbeta primers. TCRdb keeps only in-frame clones here, not all; method: immunoSEQ multiplex PCR. The sample lists approximately 190,000 clones; 65% to 85% were seen once. Sequencing input: PBMCs. The source of these receptors is a man aged 50 or older in good health and CMV-seronegative.

V is TRBV6-5 and J is TRBJ1-1; perhaps TRBD1 as D (6 bases). The V end lost 6 bases, the J end lost 3 bases, and 17 bases lay between the germline ends. The CDR3 sequence is 15 residues long. Germline assignment: CDR1 MNHEY and CDR2 SVGAGI. This CDR3 is CASSPPLGGDTEAFF. Written as DNA, the CDR3 is TGTGCCAGCAGCCCACCCCTAGGGGGGGACACTGAAGCTTTCTTT.

This clone occurred once. The V gene is TRBV29-1, the J gene TRBJ2-5; 8 bases line up with TRBD2. The CDR3 has 15 amino acids. Germline lookup yields CDR1 SQVTM and CDR2 ANQGSEA. The V gene end was trimmed by 3 bases and the J gene end by 1 base; junction bases not matched to a gene: 7. The CDR3 is CSVDRRGARQETQYF. CDR3 DNA sequence: TGCAGCGTTGATCGGCGGGGGGCTCGCCAAGAGACCCAGTACTTC.

This chain connects TRBV9 to TRBJ2-5, with a possible D match to TRBD2 (6 bases). With 4 bases removed from V and 9 bases from J, the gap between germline ends came to 16 bases. CDR1 is SGDLS and CDR2 is YYNGEE in the germline V gene. The CDR3 spans 13 residues. As DNA, the CDR3 is TGTGCCAGCAGCCCTCCGGAGGGTTCGGCCCAGTACTTC. Translation gives CASSPPEGSAQYF.

The chain carries TRBV11-2 and TRBJ2-1; D perhaps matches TRBD1 (5 bases). The V gene lost 5 bases and the J gene lost 5 bases, with 16 bases spanning the gap. Germline V gene lookup returns CDR1 SGHAT and CDR2 FQNNGV. The CDR3 length is 15 residues. DNA for the CDR3: TGTGCCAGCAGCCCGACCCTGACAGATAACAATGAGCAGTTCTTC. It translates to CASSPTLTDNNEQFF. Variable domain in full (rest from reference TRBV11-2 and TRBJ2-1): EAGVAQSPRYKIIEKRQSVAFWCNPISGHATLYWYQQILGQGPKLLIQFQNNGVVDDSQLPKDRFSAERLKGVDSTLKIQPAKLEDSAVYLCASSPTLTDNNEQFFGPGTRLTVL.

The chain links TRBV9 to TRBJ1-4; possible D gene TRBD1, 6 bases. V lost 0 bases and J lost 8, with 17 bases in between. CDR1 SGDLS and CDR2 YYNGEE come from the germline V gene. The CDR3 is 16 amino acids. The CDR3, as DNA: TGTGCCAGCAGCGTAGGGGGCCAGGGGTCCCAGGAAAAACTGTTTTTT. The encoded protein is CASSVGGQGSQEKLFF.

This chain joins TRBV7-7 and TRBJ2-5; tentatively, D is TRBD1 (7 bases). V shed 5 bases and J shed 5 bases, with 18 bases lying between them. The CDR3 length is 15 residues. Germline lookup yields CDR1 SSHAT and CDR2 FNYEAQ (reference sequence). As DNA, the CDR3 is TGTGCCAGCAGCCCCACGCAGGGGGGATGGGAGACCCAGTACTTC. This translates into CASSPTQGGWETQYF.

J is TRBJ1-6 and V is TRBV30; the D gene is possibly TRBD1 (5 bases). The CDR3 has 14 amino acids. Germline assignment: CDR1 GTSNPN and CDR2 SVGIG (reference sequence). V lost 2 bases and J 7 bases, leaving 12 bases between the germline ends. In DNA form, the CDR3 reads TGTGCCTGGAGTCCGGGACGGGAGAATTCACCCCTCCACTTT. Translating gives CAWSPGRENSPLHF.

This clone was observed a single time. CDR3 sequence: CAISDRGVYEQYF. CDR3 in DNA: TGTGCCATCAGTGACAGGGGGGTCTACGAGCAGTACTTC. V usage is TRBV10-3 and J usage is TRBJ2-7; possibly TRBD1 for D (7 bases). Trimming removed 3 bases at V and 3 bases at J, with 9 bases between. This CDR3 has 13 amino acids. CDR1 and CDR2 from the germline V gene are ENHRY and SYGVKD.

The V call is TRBV10-3, the J call TRBJ1-5; 12 bases align to TRBD1. This CDR3 is 15 amino acids long. Germline V CDR1 and CDR2: ENHRY, SYGVKD. V was pared by 4 bases and J by 6 bases, with 4 bases of the junction left unmatched. In DNA form, the CDR3 reads TGTGCCATCAGTGTTGGGACAGGGGGCGGTCAGCCCCAGCATTTT. Residues: CAISVGTGGGQPQHF.